The 17 T cell receptor beta chains reported below all come from one sample, sequenced in a study of shared clonotypes between healthy human individuals. Only in-frame clones appear in the TCRdb table, and some are missing; sequencing was by immunoSEQ multiplex PCR. The data contain hundreds of thousands of clones, over 65% of them singletons. Sequencing used memory CD4+ T cells sorted from blood. The sample's subset: CD45RA-negative fraction. The receptors were sampled from a woman in her thirties in good health.

The chain uses TRBV7-3 and TRBJ2-5; either TRBD1 or TRBD2 may supply D (5 bases each). Germline V gene data show CDR1 as SGHTA and CDR2 as FQGTGA. Trimming took off 3 bases at V and 7 bases at J, with 12 bases between the two ends. There are 13 residues in the CDR3. The CDR3 spells CASSFVGAGTQYF. Written as DNA, the CDR3 is TGTGCCAGCAGCTTTGTTGGGGCGGGGACCCAGTACTTC.

The chain couples TRBV5-5 to TRBJ1-1, with 11 bases identical to TRBD1. With V trimmed by 4 bases and J by 10 bases, 9 bases remained unmatched. The germline gives CDR1 SGHKS, CDR2 YYEKEE (reference sequence). This CDR3 comprises 14 residues. CDR3 residues: CASSKGQGVKVAFF. The CDR3 bases are TGTGCCAGCAGCAAGGGACAGGGGGTAAAGGTAGCTTTCTTT.

The chain links TRBV18 to TRBJ1-5; TRBD1 matches 10 bases. J gave up 4 bases and V 6 bases, and 9 bases lay outside the gene matches. The CDR3 is made up of 16 amino acids. In germline, CDR1 is KGHSH, CDR2 LQKENI. In nucleotides, the CDR3 is TGTGCCAGCTCGCTTAGCCGGGACAGGGGTAATCAGCCCCAGCATTTT. Protein sequence: CASSLSRDRGNQPQHF. Full variable domain (rest looked up from reference TRBV18 and TRBJ1-5): NAGVMQNPRHLVRRRGQEARLRCSPMKGHSHVYWYRQLPEEGLKFMVYLQKENIIDESGMPKERFSAEFPKEGPSILRIQQVVRGDSAAYFCASSLSRDRGNQPQHFGDGTRLSIL.

J is TRBJ1-4 and V is TRBV7-2; TRBD1 matches 9 bases. CDR1 and CDR2 from the germline V gene are SGHTA and FQGNSA. V trimming: 6 bases; J trimming: 5 bases; junction bases outside the gene matches: 4. This CDR3 is 14 amino acids long. The CDR3, as DNA: TGTGCCAGCAGTTCGGGACAGGGAAATGAAAAACTGTTTTTT. Translated, it gives CASSSGQGNEKLFF.

The chain carries TRBV25-1 and TRBJ2-7, with 8 bases aligning to TRBD1. V was pared by 3 bases and J by 1 base, with 11 bases of the junction left unmatched. The germline CDR1 and CDR2 sequences are MGHDK and SYGVNS. The CDR3 is made up of 17 amino acids. As DNA, the CDR3 is TGTGCCAGCAGTGAGGCCCTAGGACAGGGAACGTCCTACGAGCAGTACTTC. The encoded protein is CASSEALGQGTSYEQYF.

The chain uses TRBV4-2 and TRBJ2-1; 11 bases map to TRBD2. In germline, CDR1 is LGHNA, CDR2 YNFKEQ. The CDR3 spans 15 residues. V shed 4 bases and J 5 bases; nucleotides not matched to a gene: 4. The CDR3 sequence: CASSLGTSGNNEQFF. The CDR3 region has the DNA TGTGCCAGCAGCCTAGGGACTAGCGGAAACAATGAGCAGTTCTTC.

This chain connects TRBV18 to TRBJ2-7; TRBD1 aligns across 8 bases. CDR1 and CDR2 (germline): KGHSH, LQKENI. This CDR3 is built from 15 residues. With V trimmed by 5 bases and J by 2 bases, 8 bases remained unmatched. DNA for the CDR3: TGTGCCAGCTCATCCCGACAGGGGCCCCCCTACGAGCAGTACTTC. Translated: CASSSRQGPPYEQYF.

Remarks on this clone: Other DNA sequences within the sample encode an identical CDR3. The rearrangement links TRBV20-1 to TRBJ2-7, with a weak D call TRBD2 (5 bases). Trimming took 3 bases from V and 4 from J, leaving 7 bases between them. The CDR3 runs to 11 residues. CDR1 is DFQATT, CDR2 SNEGSKA, per germline (reference sequence). The CDR3 sequence is CSARDFYEQYF. CDR3 bases: TGCAGTGCTAGGGACTTTTACGAGCAGTACTTC.

The chain combines TRBV11-2 with TRBJ2-5; D gene uncertain. The germline V gene encodes CDR1 SGHAT and CDR2 FQNNGV. CDR3 length equals 13 residues. Trimming left V 3 bases short and J 0 bases short, with 5 bases between. The CDR3 DNA is TGTGCCAGCAGCTTTGGCCACCAAGAGACCCAGTACTTC. Its translation is CASSFGHQETQYF.

The J gene is TRBJ2-7, the V gene TRBV5-1; 7 nucleotides line up with TRBD1. The CDR3 consists of 16 residues. Germline CDR1 reads SGHRS; CDR2 reads YFSETQ. Trimming at V came to 4 bases and at J to 5 bases, leaving 15 bases not matched to a gene. This chain's CDR3 is CASSPLPTQQGHEQYF. The DNA for the CDR3 is TGCGCCAGCAGCCCCCTTCCAACCCAACAGGGGCACGAGCAGTACTTC.

V gene TRBV5-4 combines with J gene TRBJ1-4; D is perhaps TRBD1 (5 bases). The CDR3 is 12 amino acids. V lost 4 bases and J 8 bases, leaving 9 bases between the germline ends. From germline, CDR1 is SGHNT and CDR2 YYREEE (reference sequence). CDR3 protein: CASSAGTEKLFF. CDR3 bases: TGTGCCAGCAGCGCCGGGACGGAAAAACTGTTTTTT.

The rearrangement links TRBV9 to TRBJ2-5; D call uncertain. The CDR3 has 14 residues. Germline V gene lookup returns CDR1 SGDLS and CDR2 YYNGEE. Trimming removed 3 bases at V and 1 base at J, with 10 bases between. CDR3 bases: TGTGCCAGCAGCGGACCTACTTTCCAAGAGACCCAGTACTTC. Amino acids: CASSGPTFQETQYF.

The chain links TRBV13 to TRBJ2-5; TRBD1 agrees at 9 bases. The CDR3 totals 13 residues. CDR1 is PRHDT, CDR2 FYEKMQ, per germline (reference sequence). The trim removed 5 bases at V and 4 bases at J, leaving 2 bases unmatched. The CDR3 DNA is TGTGCCAGCAGCAAGGGACAGGGAGAGACCCAGTACTTC. Translating it yields CASSKGQGETQYF.

V usage is TRBV28 and J usage is TRBJ1-3; D is unclear. Per the germline V gene, CDR1 is MDHEN and CDR2 is SYDVKM. CDR3 length equals 15 residues. Trimming cost V 2 bases and J 0 bases, with 8 bases left between them. The CDR3 coding sequence is TGTGCCAGCAGTTTAGGAGAGATCTCTGGAAACACCATATATTTT. This gives the protein CASSLGEISGNTIYF.

The rearrangement joins TRBV6-5 to TRBJ1-1, with D possibly TRBD1 on 6 matching bases. This CDR3 is built from 14 residues. Germline V gives CDR1 MNHEY, CDR2 SVGAGI. The V gene lost 4 bases and the J gene lost 4 bases, with 13 bases spanning the gap. CDR3 sequence: CASSFRDTSTEAFF. DNA for the CDR3: TGTGCCAGCAGTTTTCGGGACACCTCCACTGAAGCTTTCTTT.

The chain employs TRBV28 and TRBJ2-7; the match to TRBD1 covers 8 bases. The CDR3 extends over 14 amino acids. After removal of 5 bases from V and 7 bases from J, the junction contained 10 bases not matched to a gene. From germline, CDR1 is MDHEN and CDR2 SYDVKM. The CDR3 DNA sequence: TGTGCCAGCAGTGTGACAGGGGTAAAAGGAGAGCAGTACTTC. Protein sequence: CASSVTGVKGEQYF.

The J gene is TRBJ1-2, the V gene TRBV2; 8 nucleotides match TRBD1. Germline lookup yields CDR1 SNHLY and CDR2 FYNNEI. The CDR3 is 13 residues long. The V segment lost 6 bases and the J segment 8 bases; nucleotides outside the gene matches: 8. This chain's CDR3 is CASRMTGELGYTF. CDR3 in DNA: TGTGCCAGCAGGATGACAGGGGAACTCGGCTACACCTTC.